This entry lists 2 T cell receptor beta chains sequenced from one sample in a study of blood T cell repertoires in COVID-19. Repertoires were generated with immunoSEQ multiplex PCR, while TCRdb's copy carries only in-frame clones and drops some. The sample contains 120,000 to 150,000 clones, approximately 91% of which appear only once. The source material was peripheral blood. These receptors were taken from a man aged 50 to 59 with active or convalescent COVID-19.

This rearrangement joins TRBV5-1 to TRBJ1-1; D is unclear. The CDR3 sequence is 13 residues long. Germline CDR1 SGHRS, CDR2 YFSETQ. V was shortened by 0 bases and J by 5 bases, with 8 bases between the two germline ends. The CDR3 DNA reads as TGCGCCAGCAGCTTGGCGAGGAGGACTGAAGCTTTCTTT. Its protein product is CASSLARRTEAFF.

The chain employs TRBV7-2 and TRBJ1-2, with 9 nucleotides matching TRBD1. The CDR3 extends over 13 amino acids. J lost 5 bases, V lost 7 bases, and 5 bases had no gene match. From germline, CDR1 is SGHTA and CDR2 FQGNSA. The CDR3 spells CASTGDREYGYTF. CDR3 nucleotides: TGTGCCAGCACCGGGGACAGGGAGTATGGCTACACCTTC.